Shown below are 20 T cell receptor beta chains from a single sample sequenced in a study of OX40 agonist ivuxolimab in advanced cancers. The table came from immunoSEQ multiplex PCR; TCRdb's copy has only in-frame clones and leaves some out. This table has nearly 25,000 clones, 78% appearing once. The sample here was CD4+ or CD8+ T cells sorted from blood, taken in a trial of the OX40 agonist ivuxolimab. The receptors come from an adult with an advanced solid tumor such as melanoma, head and neck, liver or kidney cancer.

The chain employs TRBV5-1 and TRBJ1-1; tentative D call: TRBD1 (5 bases). CDR1 is SGHRS and CDR2 is YFSETQ in the germline V gene. Trimming pared 4 bases from V and 1 base from J, leaving 14 bases between. The CDR3 runs 15 residues. The CDR3 spells CASSGIGRGNTEAFF. In nucleotides, the CDR3 is TGCGCCAGCAGCGGGATCGGGAGGGGGAACACTGAAGCTTTCTTT.

The chain joins TRBV6-1 to TRBJ1-5; the match to TRBD1 covers 11 bases. The CDR3 sequence is 13 residues long. The V and J ends lost 6 bases and 6 bases, in that order; junction bases with no gene match: 1. Germline values: CDR1 MNHNS, CDR2 SASEGT. DNA for the CDR3: TGTGCCAGCAGAGGACAGGGGGCTCAGCCCCAGCATTTT. The encoded protein is CASRGQGAQPQHF.

This clone was seen more than once but under ten times. The chain carries TRBV7-2 and TRBJ2-1; D is possibly TRBD1 (6 bases). Germline CDR1 reads SGHTA; CDR2 reads FQGNSA. The ends were cut back, 5 bases at V and 3 bases at J, with 17 bases in the middle. This CDR3 comprises 16 residues. CDR3 in DNA: TGTGCCAGCAGCCGCAGGGGTGGTATGGGCTACAATGAGCAGTTCTTC. Protein sequence: CASSRRGGMGYNEQFF.

This clone was detected once. CDR3 region: CASSENREENSELGYTF. The CDR3 nucleotides are TGTGCCAGCAGCGAGAACAGGGAGGAGAACAGTGAGTTGGGCTACACCTTC. The rearrangement joins TRBV21-1 to TRBJ1-2. TRBV21-1 constitutes a pseudogene. The CDR3 contains 17 residues.

V is TRBV19 and J is TRBJ2-4, with 14 bases identical to TRBD2. Trimming removed 3 bases from V and 0 bases from J; junction bases left unmatched: 13. Germline lookup yields CDR1 LNHDA and CDR2 SQIVND (reference sequence). The CDR3 is made up of 21 amino acids. Written as DNA, the CDR3 is TGTGCCAGTAGTATCGAGGGGACTAGCGGGAGAGTATTGGTAGCCAAAAACATTCAGTACTTC. The encoded protein is CASSIEGTSGRVLVAKNIQYF.

With regard to this clone: Germline and junction disagree at one end, which may indicate a read error. V is TRBV7-2 and J is TRBJ2-5; 16 bases align to TRBD2. The CDR3 runs 17 residues. Germline assignment: CDR1 SGHTA and CDR2 FQGNSA. The CDR3 bases are TGTGCCAGCAGCTTCCGGGGACTAGCGGGAGGGCAAGCGACCCAGTACTTC. Translated: CASSFRGLAGGQATQYF.

In DNA, the CDR3 is TGTGCCACCAGCAGGGAACGGACAGGTACCCACACCTTC. This sequence encodes CATSRERTGTHTF. V usage is TRBV15 and J usage is TRBJ1-2; the match to TRBD1 covers 7 bases. Trimming removed 3 bases from V and 12 bases from J; junction bases left unmatched: 10. This CDR3 spans 13 amino acids. The germline V gene encodes CDR1 LNHNV and CDR2 YYDKDF (reference sequence).

This clone appeared once. V is TRBV28 and J is TRBJ2-7; perhaps TRBD1 as D (6 bases). Germline CDR1 and CDR2: MDHEN and SYDVKM. The CDR3 sequence is 14 residues long. V was pared by 2 bases and J by 0 bases, with 8 bases between. CDR3 DNA sequence: TGTGCCAGCAGTTTAGGGGGCGCCTCCTACGAGCAGTACTTC. Translation gives CASSLGGASYEQYF.

The rearrangement uses TRBV4-2 and TRBJ2-7; 10 bases fit TRBD1. From germline, CDR1 is LGHNA and CDR2 YNFKEQ. The CDR3 is 15 residues long. V gave up 4 bases and J gave up 2 bases; unmatched junction bases: 5. The CDR3 region has the DNA TGTGCCAGCAGCCGGGCGGGGACAGGGGCCTACGAGCAGTACTTC. Its protein is CASSRAGTGAYEQYF.

The chain carries TRBV7-9 and TRBJ1-2; D is uncertain. Germline V lookup: CDR1 SEHNR, CDR2 FQNEAQ (reference sequence). V lost 5 bases and J lost 6, with 10 bases in between. The CDR3 consists of 12 residues. The CDR3 region has the DNA TGTGCCAGCAGCACCCGGCTGGATGGCTACACCTTC. Encoded protein: CASSTRLDGYTF.

DNA of the CDR3: TGTGCCAGCAGTGGGACAGGGGGGAACACTGAAGCTTTCTTT. Translation gives CASSGTGGNTEAFF. The chain couples TRBV6-6 to TRBJ1-1, with 11 bases lining up with TRBD1. The CDR3 is made up of 14 amino acids. Trimming cost V 5 bases and J 1 base; bases outside gene matches: 0. Germline V gene data show CDR1 as MNHNY and CDR2 as SVGAGI (reference sequence).

This chain joins TRBV11-2 and TRBJ2-5, with 9 positions matching TRBD1. The germline V gene has CDR1 SGHAT and CDR2 FQNNGV. CDR3 size: 14 residues. J gave up 4 bases and V 3 bases, and 3 bases lay outside the gene matches. The CDR3 sequence: CASSFRTGAETQYF. The CDR3, as DNA: TGTGCCAGCAGCTTCCGGACAGGGGCAGAGACCCAGTACTTC.

CDR3 in amino acids: CASSLGPLSYEQYF. The CDR3 coding sequence is TGTGCCAGCAGCTTAGGTCCCCTCTCCTACGAGCAGTACTTC. V is TRBV11-2 and J is TRBJ2-7; D gene ambiguous. V lost 1 base to trimming and J lost 0 bases, with 7 bases between them. Germline assignment: CDR1 SGHAT and CDR2 FQNNGV. The CDR3 length is 14 residues.

The V and J genes are TRBV6-4 and TRBJ2-1; 9 positions agree with TRBD1. The junction had 6 bases not matched to a gene; V was cut back by 5 bases and J by 4 bases. The CDR3 is 15 residues long. CDR1 and CDR2 (germline): MRHNA, SNTAGT. CDR3 loop: CASSRTGDLYNEQFF. The CDR3 DNA is TGTGCCAGCAGTCGGACAGGGGACCTTTACAATGAGCAGTTCTTC.

The J gene is TRBJ2-1, the V gene TRBV10-3, with 7 bases fitting TRBD2. The CDR3 has 15 residues. The germline gives CDR1 ENHRY, CDR2 SYGVKD. The V segment lost 2 bases and the J segment 6 bases; nucleotides outside the gene matches: 7. CDR3 DNA sequence: TGTGCCATCAGTGAGGGGCTAGCGGTATTCAATGAGCAGTTCTTC. This translates into CAISEGLAVFNEQFF.

The V gene is TRBV18, the J gene TRBJ1-3; D uncertain. Germline CDR1 reads KGHSH; CDR2 reads LQKENI. The CDR3 has 16 amino acids. Trimming pared 3 bases from V and 2 bases from J, leaving 14 bases between. The CDR3 nucleotides are TGTGCCAGCTCACCTGCGGCAGGATTAACTGGAAACACCATATATTTT. This codes for CASSPAAGLTGNTIYF.

In DNA, the CDR3 is TGTGCCAGCAGTTTCCTCTCCCCGACAGCTCCGCAGTTCTTC. Residues: CASSFLSPTAPQFF. The gene calls are TRBV28 and TRBJ2-1, with a weak D call TRBD1 (5 bases). Trimming shortened V by 3 bases and J by 12 bases, and 18 bases separated the two germline ends. The CDR3 length is 14 residues. In germline, CDR1 is MDHEN, CDR2 SYDVKM.

This chain uses TRBV14 with TRBJ1-4; D is unresolved. The CDR3 spans 15 residues. From germline, CDR1 is SGHDN and CDR2 FVKESK. With 4 bases removed from V and 0 bases from J, the gap between germline ends came to 9 bases. Written as DNA, the CDR3 is TGTGCCAGCAGCCCCGACGGGGCAACTAATGAAAAACTGTTTTTT. This gives the protein CASSPDGATNEKLFF.

The CDR3 protein is CASRPTGAGNSPLHF. The CDR3 nucleotides are TGTGCCAGCAGACCCACAGGGGCAGGGAATTCACCCCTCCACTTT. The rearrangement links TRBV6-5 to TRBJ1-6; 7 bases align to TRBD1. With 6 bases clipped from V and 7 bases from J, the junction kept 9 bases outside the gene matches. This CDR3 spans 15 amino acids. CDR1 is MNHEY, CDR2 SVGAGI, per germline.

The chain joins TRBV18 to TRBJ2-3, with D possibly TRBD2 on 6 matching bases. The CDR3 covers 15 residues. Germline V gene sequence: CDR1 KGHSH, CDR2 LQKENI. The germline V and J ends were trimmed by 6 bases and 1 base, with 14 bases remaining between them. The CDR3, as DNA: TGTGCCAGCTCCCCCGGAGGGCCCCGCACAGATACGCAGTATTTT. Translating gives CASSPGGPRTDTQYF.